This TCR beta chain came from a study of T cell responses to AZD1222 COVID-19 vaccine. General observations from the study: Only after the peak T cell response were repertoires sampled. Mapped onto spike, vaccine-associated CD4 TCRs spanned it and were dominant at 160-218 and 743-854.

Trimming pared 5 bases from V and 0 bases from J, leaving 8 bases between. Germline CDR1 and CDR2: LNHDA and SQIVND (reference sequence). This CDR3 has 14 amino acids. A word on this clone: Its matching antigen is unknown.

TCRdb keeps only in-frame clones here, not all; method: immunoSEQ multiplex PCR. The sample holds approximately 45,000 clones, roughly 88% seen once. Material: peripheral blood, obtained 28 days after the second AZD1222 dose. The receptor's source is an adult who received the AZD1222 COVID-19 vaccine. The genes are TRBV19 and TRBJ2-1, with D possibly matching TRBD1 (5 bases). DNA for the CDR3: TGTGCCAGTAGTCCAGGACACTCCTACAATGAGCAGTTCTTC. Translation gives CASSPGHSYNEQFF.